This is a list of T cell receptor beta chains from one sample in a study of blood T cell repertoires in COVID-19. Some clones are missing from TCRdb's copy, which holds only in-frame ones; the method was immunoSEQ multiplex PCR. This sample has about 440,000 clones; about 87% occur once, and the top ten carry roughly 12%. Sequencing input: peripheral blood. The source of these receptors is a woman aged 50 to 60 with COVID-19, enrolled during active disease. The CDR3 runs from the conserved cysteine through the conserved F or W. D genes are given only for firm matches. Clone size is shown for a subset of rows, as once, few, many or a class of expanded clone.

>TRBD1|.|16|TRBV6-5|TRBJ2-7
CASSFSDRAKSYEQYF
TGTGCCAGCAGTTTCTCGGACAGGGCCAAAAGCTACGAGCAGTACTTC
>.|once|14|TRBV6-5|TRBJ2-2
CASSLSGGTGELFF
TGTGCCAGCAGTCTCTCCGGGGGCACCGGGGAGCTGTTTTTT
>TRBD1|few|14|TRBV10-3|TRBJ1-1
CAISEDRGFTEAFF
TGTGCCATCAGTGAAGACAGGGGGTTCACTGAAGCTTTCTTT
>.|.|15|TRBV7-6|TRBJ1-4
CASSSTTGLNEKLFF
TGTGCCAGCAGCTCGACGACAGGCCTTAATGAAAAACTGTTTTTT
>.|.|14|TRBV9|TRBJ1-1
CASSVATGNTEAFF
TGTGCCAGCAGCGTGGCGACAGGGAACACTGAAGCTTTCTTT
>TRBD2|.|15|TRBV10-3|TRBJ2-1
CATAPETGGYNEQFF
TGTGCCACGGCTCCTGAGACGGGGGGTTACAATGAGCAGTTCTTC
>.|.|13|TRBV11-1|TRBJ2-3
CASSLRRTDTQYF
TGTGCCAGCAGCCTTCGTCGGACAGATACGCAGTATTTT
>.|.|13|TRBV5-8|TRBJ2-1
CASSRQTYNEQFF
TGTGCCAGCAGCAGACAGACCTACAATGAGCAGTTCTTC
>.|.|14|TRBV27|TRBJ2-2
CASSLGATSGELFF
TGTGCCAGCAGTTTGGGGGCCACATCCGGGGAGCTGTTTTTT
>.|.|16|TRBV5-4|TRBJ2-3
CASSALRLAGTDTQYF
TGTGCCAGCAGCGCACTTAGACTTGCAGGCACAGATACGCAGTATTTT
>.|.|16|TRBV27|TRBJ2-2
CASSFWTDLDTGELFF
TGTGCCAGCAGTTTTTGGACAGACCTTGACACCGGGGAGCTGTTTTTT
>TRBD2|.|16|TRBV7-2|TRBJ2-1
CASSLGTSGIHGEQFF
TGTGCCAGCAGCTTAGGGACTAGCGGCATCCACGGTGAGCAGTTCTTC
>.|.|13|TRBV20-1|TRBJ1-4
CSAGAFSDEKLFF
TGCAGTGCTGGTGCCTTCTCAGATGAAAAACTGTTTTTT
>.|.|14|TRBV30|TRBJ2-7
CAWSLGHGAYEQYF
TGTGCCTGGTCCCTTGGGCACGGCGCCTACGAGCAGTACTTC
>.|.|16|TRBV21-1|TRBJ1-5
CASSKVIGYSNQPQHF
TGTGCCAGCAGCAAAGTGATCGGGTATAGCAATCAGCCCCAGCATTTT
>TRBD1|.|16|TRBV19|TRBJ1-2
CASSLGQGAPGYGYTF
TGTGCCAGTAGTTTGGGACAGGGGGCGCCGGGATATGGCTACACCTTC
>.|.|15|TRBV6-6|TRBJ1-2
CASSYSGEIAGGYTF
TGTGCCAGCAGTTACTCGGGCGAAATTGCAGGTGGCTACACCTTC
>.|once|13|TRBV10-3|TRBJ2-7
CAITGDSSYEQYF
TGTGCCATCACAGGCGATAGCTCCTACGAGCAGTACTTC
>.|.|13|TRBV7-2|TRBJ2-1
CASSLTFLNEQFF
TGTGCCAGCAGCTTAACATTCCTCAATGAGCAGTTCTTC
>TRBD1|.|14|TRBV5-6|TRBJ1-1
CASSWGQGGTEAFF
TGTGCCAGCAGCTGGGGACAGGGAGGGACTGAAGCTTTCTTT
>TRBD1|.|15|TRBV2|TRBJ2-7
CASSEWGQGRDEQYF
TGTGCCAGCAGTGAATGGGGACAGGGGAGGGACGAGCAGTACTTC
>.|.|15|TRBV19|TRBJ1-5
CASSTGLAGNQPQHF
TGTGCCAGTAGTACGGGACTTGCGGGTAATCAGCCCCAGCATTTT
>.|.|13|TRBV7-9|TRBJ1-1
CASSLLGDTEAFF
TGTGCCAGCAGCTTGTTAGGGGACACTGAAGCTTTCTTT
>TRBD1|.|13|TRBV11-2|TRBJ1-1
CASSLGGTEEAFF
TGTGCCAGCAGCTTAGGTGGGACAGAGGAAGCTTTCTTT
>.|once|16|TRBV5-5|TRBJ2-7
CASSLVGGLASYEQYF
TGTGCCAGCAGCTTGGTCGGGGGGCTCGCCTCCTACGAGCAGTACTTC
>.|.|15|TRBV29-1|TRBJ2-1
CSVYPETDPYNEQFF
TGCAGCGTATATCCGGAGACAGATCCCTACAATGAGCAGTTCTTC
>TRBD1|.|15|TRBV28|TRBJ1-3
CASSFRGSSGNTIYF
TGTGCCAGCAGTTTCAGGGGGAGCTCTGGAAACACCATATATTTT
>TRBD1|.|17|TRBV6-1|TRBJ1-2
CASSEAVTTGGRGGYTF
TGTGCCAGCAGTGAAGCGGTCACTACAGGGGGCAGGGGAGGCTACACCTTC
>.|.|14|TRBV14|TRBJ2-2
CASSQDLYTGELFF
TGTGCCAGCAGCCAAGATCTTTACACCGGGGAGCTGTTTTTT
>.|.|15|TRBV5-8|TRBJ2-2
CASSFGQLNTGELFF
TGTGCCAGCAGCTTCGGACAATTGAACACCGGGGAGCTGTTTTTT
>TRBD1|.|16|TRBV28|TRBJ2-3
CASSPSMGQGADTQYF
TGTGCCAGCAGTCCCTCGATGGGACAGGGGGCAGATACGCAGTATTTT
>.|.|15|TRBV7-8|TRBJ1-2
CASSPQSLANYGYTF
TGTGCCAGCAGCCCTCAGTCCCTAGCTAACTATGGCTACACCTTC
>.|.|17|TRBV11-2|TRBJ2-3
CASSFSRNIQITDTQYF
TGTGCCAGCAGCTTCTCCCGAAATATACAGATCACAGATACGCAGTATTTT
>.|.|13|TRBV30|TRBJ1-4
CAWRGLPGEKLFF
TGTGCCTGGAGGGGCTTACCGGGGGAAAAACTGTTTTTT
>.|.|12|TRBV12-3/TRBV12-4|TRBJ1-2
CASSPGNYGYTF
TGTGCCAGCAGTCCAGGAAACTATGGCTACACCTTC
>TRBD2|.|16|TRBV7-9|TRBJ2-3
CASSPGLAGGTDTQYF
TGTGCCAGCAGCCCGGGACTAGCGGGGGGCACAGATACGCAGTATTTT
>.|.|13|TRBV11-2|TRBJ2-5
CASSPGFQETQYF
TGTGCCAGCAGCCCAGGGTTTCAAGAGACCCAGTACTTC
>TRBD2|.|19|TRBV4-1|TRBJ2-5
CASSRGLAGGRFGQETQYF
TGCGCCAGCAGCCGGGGACTAGCGGGGGGCAGGTTTGGCCAAGAGACCCAGTACTTC
>.|.|14|TRBV2|TRBJ1-5
CASRHQGGNQPQHF
TGTGCCAGCAGGCACCAGGGTGGCAATCAGCCCCAGCATTTT
>TRBD2|.|13|TRBV6-1|TRBJ2-5
CASSDFSGETQYF
TGTGCCAGCAGTGATTTTAGCGGGGAGACCCAGTACTTC
>.|.|11|TRBV29-1|TRBJ2-7
CSVETAYEQYF
TGCAGCGTTGAAACAGCCTACGAGCAGTACTTC
>.|.|14|TRBV19|TRBJ1-5
CASSAQGSYQPQHF
TGTGCCAGTAGTGCACAGGGAAGCTATCAGCCCCAGCATTTT
>.|.|16|TRBV13|TRBJ2-1
CASSSEVFVSYNEQFF
TGTGCCAGCAGCTCCGAGGTATTCGTTTCCTACAATGAGCAGTTCTTC
>.|.|18|TRBV9|TRBJ1-6
CASSGGLGPSSYNSPLHF
TGTGCCAGCAGCGGGGGCCTCGGACCGAGCTCCTATAATTCACCCCTCCACTTT
>.|.|13|TRBV19|TRBJ1-1
CASSEGVYTEAFF
TGTGCCAGTAGCGAGGGGGTGTACACTGAAGCTTTCTTT
>.|.|21|TRBV9|TRBJ1-1
CASSASWGRSPFGLPNTEAFF
TGTGCCAGCAGCGCCTCTTGGGGCAGGTCCCCGTTCGGCCTACCTAACACTGAAGCTTTCTTT
>.|.|16|TRBV6-5|TRBJ1-1
CASSYSISYRAGEAFF
TGTGCCAGCAGTTACTCGATATCTTACAGGGCAGGTGAAGCTTTCTTT
>TRBD1|.|12|TRBV5-5|TRBJ2-7
CASSWTGEEQYF
TGTGCCAGCAGCTGGACAGGGGAAGAGCAGTACTTC
>.|few|14|TRBV6-6|TRBJ1-2
CASSSLDSNYGYTF
TGTGCCAGCAGTTCCCTTGACAGTAATTATGGCTACACCTTC
>TRBD2|.|18|TRBV11-3|TRBJ2-4
CASSKGGGLDGDRNIQYF
TGTGCCAGCAGCAAAGGCGGGGGGCTAGATGGGGATCGGAACATTCAGTACTTC
>.|.|12|TRBV20-1|TRBJ2-7
CSASSTGNEQYF
TGCAGTGCTAGTAGTACAGGGAACGAGCAGTACTTC
>.|.|15|TRBV19|TRBJ2-7
CASSIGAGWNYEQYF
TGTGCCAGTAGTATCGGAGCAGGGTGGAACTACGAGCAGTACTTC
>.|.|15|TRBV5-4|TRBJ2-1
CASSMGLSSYNEQFF
TGTGCCAGCAGCATGGGACTGAGCTCCTACAATGAGCAGTTCTTC
>.|few|15|TRBV5-1|TRBJ1-2
CASSPRTVYGDGYTF
TGCGCCAGCAGCCCTAGGACAGTCTACGGGGATGGCTACACCTTC
>.|.|15|TRBV11-2|TRBJ1-6
CASSLQGGLGSPLHF
TGTGCCAGCAGCCTGCAGGGAGGTCTGGGTTCACCCCTCCACTTT